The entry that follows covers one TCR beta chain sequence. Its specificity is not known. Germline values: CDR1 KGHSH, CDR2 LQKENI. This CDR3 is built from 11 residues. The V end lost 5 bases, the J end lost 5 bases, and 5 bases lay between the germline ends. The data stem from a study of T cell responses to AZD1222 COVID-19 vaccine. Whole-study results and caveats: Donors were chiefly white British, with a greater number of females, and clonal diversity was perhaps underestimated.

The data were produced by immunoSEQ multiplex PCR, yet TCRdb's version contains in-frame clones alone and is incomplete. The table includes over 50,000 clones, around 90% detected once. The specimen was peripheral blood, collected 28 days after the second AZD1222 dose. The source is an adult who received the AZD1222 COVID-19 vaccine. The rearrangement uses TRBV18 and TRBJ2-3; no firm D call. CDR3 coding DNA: TGTGCCAGCTCAAGACAAGATACGCAGTATTTT. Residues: CASSRQDTQYF.